The sequence of this TCR beta chain was determined in a study of blood T cell repertoires in COVID-19. The CDR3 loop spans 15 amino acids. Trimming removed 0 bases from V and 8 bases from J; junction bases left unmatched: 3. Per germline, CDR1 LGHNA and CDR2 YNFKEQ. The authors' processing: Amplification of reference gene primers provided the estimated nucleated cell counts. Assay used: immunoSEQ multiplex PCR; TCRdb lists only in-frame clones, some missing. D and trimming come from the DNA, and the V and J calls and clone size come from that table. The sample has some 130,000 clones, around 89% seen once.

Sequencing was carried out using peripheral blood. This chain uses TRBV4-2 with TRBJ2-1; TRBD2 matches 11 bases. The sequence derives from a man aged 55-75 years with COVID-19, enrolled during active disease. CDR3 nucleotides: TGTGCCAGCAGCCAAGAAACTAGCGGGGGCGATGAGCAGTTCTTC. This codes for CASSQETSGGDEQFF.